The entry below gives a single TCR beta chain sequence along with its context. The antigen is unknown. This sample is part of a study of shared clonotypes between healthy human individuals. Positive CCR7 selection of CD45RO-negative cells yielded the naive CD8 cells, and terminally differentiated effector memory CD45RA+ cells were excluded. The assay was immunoSEQ multiplex PCR, and TCRdb's table has in-frame clones only and misses some. The sample consists of about 550,000 clones, nearly 97% of them appearing once. CDR3 length: 12 residues. The V gene's germline CDR1 is SGHDN and CDR2 FVKESK. The germline V and J ends were trimmed by 0 bases and 5 bases, with 5 bases remaining between them. Study outcomes and limitations: The study found lower generation probabilities in non-shared clonotypes than in those shared by all four donors.

This chain joins TRBV14 and TRBJ2-7; no reliable D call. The receptor was isolated from a woman under 40 in good health. Material: naive CD8+ T cells sorted from blood. The CDR3: CASSQEFDEQYF. CDR3 DNA sequence: TGTGCCAGCAGCCAAGAATTCGACGAGCAGTACTTC.